These 23 T cell receptor beta chains originate from one sample sequenced in a study of shared clonotypes between healthy human individuals. Generated by immunoSEQ multiplex PCR, the TCRdb table keeps only in-frame clones and is missing some. The top ten clones hold 0.39% of a sample with a few million clones, about 92% of them seen once. The specimen sequenced was naive CD4+ T cells from PBMCs. Described subset: CD45RA+ positively selected. These receptors all come from a man aged 18-30 years in good health. Some clones in this sample may be carry-over from other donors' samples.

The rearrangement joins TRBV5-6 to TRBJ1-1; D is ambiguous. Trimming pared 0 bases from V and 5 bases from J, leaving 11 bases between. CDR3 length: 14 residues. Germline V lookup: CDR1 SGHDT, CDR2 YYEEEE. The CDR3: CASSLEGRPTEAFF. The CDR3 DNA is TGTGCCAGCAGCTTGGAAGGGCGACCAACTGAAGCTTTCTTT.

Points on this clone: This same CDR3 is encoded by further DNA sequences in the sample. This chain joins TRBV5-4 and TRBJ2-3; 8 positions agree with TRBD2. The CDR3 consists of 15 residues. CDR1 is SGHNT and CDR2 is YYREEE in the germline V gene (reference sequence). The trim removed 2 bases at V and 1 base at J, leaving 3 bases unmatched. In DNA form, the CDR3 reads TGTGCCAGCAGCTTAGCGGGGGCCGGCACAGATACGCAGTATTTT. This encodes CASSLAGAGTDTQYF.

This chain joins TRBV10-1 and TRBJ2-2, with 8 bases that match TRBD2. The CDR3 is 12 residues long. J lost 13 bases, V lost 5 bases, and 6 bases had no gene match. CDR1 and CDR2 from the germline V gene are WNHNN and SYGVQD (reference sequence). CDR3 nucleotides: TGCGCCAGCAGTCCACGGGAGGGGAGGCTGTTTTTT. Its translation is CASSPREGRLFF.

CDR3 sequence reads: CASSQDPDRAFFGGYTF. The CDR3 DNA sequence: TGTGCCAGCAGCCAAGATCCTGACAGGGCCTTTTTTGGTGGCTACACCTTC. The V gene is TRBV14, the J gene TRBJ1-2; TRBD1 agrees at 7 bases. Germline V gene lookup returns CDR1 SGHDN and CDR2 FVKESK. Unmatched junction bases numbered 14, after V lost 0 bases and J lost 7 bases. The CDR3 length is 17 residues.

The chain joins TRBV5-4 to TRBJ2-2; TRBD1 matches at 10 bases. The CDR3 consists of 16 residues. Trimming at V came to 4 bases and at J to 5 bases, leaving 8 bases not matched to a gene. Germline assignment: CDR1 SGHNT and CDR2 YYREEE (reference sequence). In DNA, the CDR3 is TGTGCCAGCAGCCCCGGACAGGGGGTAGGGACCGGGGAGCTGTTTTTT. It is translated as CASSPGQGVGTGELFF.

Remarks on this clone: Other DNA sequences in this specimen translate into the identical CDR3. The CDR3 region has the DNA TGTGCCAGCAGCCCATCTAGCGGGAGGACCGGGGAGCTGTTTTTT. Amino acids: CASSPSSGRTGELFF. The V and J genes are TRBV7-2 and TRBJ2-2; TRBD2 aligns across 11 bases. Unmatched junction bases numbered 4, after V lost 5 bases and J lost 5 bases. CDR1 is SGHTA and CDR2 is FQGNSA in the germline V gene. The CDR3 length is 15 residues.

The rearrangement joins TRBV11-2 to TRBJ2-1, with 12 bases identical to TRBD2. This CDR3 spans 17 amino acids. J lost 2 bases, V lost 2 bases, and 4 bases had no gene match. The germline V gene has CDR1 SGHAT and CDR2 FQNNGV. The CDR3 DNA follows: TGTGCCAGCAGCTTAACCCTAGCGGGAGGGCCCTACAATGAGCAGTTCTTC. Translation gives CASSLTLAGGPYNEQFF.

In this sample, this clone turned up once. V usage is TRBV6-4 and J usage is TRBJ2-1, with 10 bases matching TRBD2. Unmatched junction bases numbered 2, after V lost 2 bases and J lost 4 bases. This CDR3 spans 15 amino acids. From germline, CDR1 is MRHNA and CDR2 SNTAGT. CDR3 DNA: TGTGCCAGCAGTGACGCTAGCGGGGGTTACAATGAGCAGTTCTTC. This translates into CASSDASGGYNEQFF.

This chain joins TRBV19 and TRBJ2-5; TRBD1 aligns across 7 bases. Germline V gene data show CDR1 as LNHDA and CDR2 as SQIVND (reference sequence). The V and J ends lost 6 bases and 5 bases, in that order; junction bases with no gene match: 6. CDR3 length: 13 residues. CDR3 coding DNA: TGTGCCAGTAGCCGGGACAGTCAGGAGACCCAGTACTTC. Amino acids: CASSRDSQETQYF.

About this clone itself: This specimen includes other DNA sequences encoding the same CDR3. V and J are TRBV6-5 and TRBJ2-3; 8 nucleotides line up with TRBD2. V lost 2 bases and J lost 4; bases outside the gene matches: 8. From germline, CDR1 is MNHEY and CDR2 SVGAGI. This CDR3 comprises 16 residues. The CDR3 is CASSYSASGSADTQYF. The CDR3, as DNA: TGTGCCAGCAGTTACAGCGCCAGCGGGAGTGCAGATACGCAGTATTTT.

V usage is TRBV11-2 and J usage is TRBJ2-5, with TRBD2 matching over 11 bases. V lost 3 bases to trimming and J lost 2 bases; unmatched junction nucleotides: 2. Germline V gene sequence: CDR1 SGHAT, CDR2 FQNNGV. The CDR3 is made up of 15 amino acids. In DNA form, the CDR3 reads TGTGCCAGCAGCTTTACTAGCGGGAGACAAGAGACCCAGTACTTC. Translation gives CASSFTSGRQETQYF.

This chain links TRBV19 with TRBJ2-7; D not certain. Between the trimmed V and J ends, which lost 0 bases and 2 bases, there was a span of 11 bases. This CDR3 has 15 amino acids. Looked up from germline, CDR1 is LNHDA and CDR2 is SQIVND (reference sequence). This chain's CDR3 is CASSIDLDIPYEQYF. In DNA, the CDR3 is TGTGCCAGTAGTATAGATCTCGACATTCCCTACGAGCAGTACTTC. The full variable domain, in which reference TRBV19 and TRBJ2-7 provide the parts outside the CDR3, is DGGITQSPKYLFRKEGQNVTLSCEQNLNHDAMYWYRQDPGQGLRLIYYSQIVNDFQKGDIAEGYSVSREKKESFPLTVTSAQKNPTAFYLCASSIDLDIPYEQYFGPGTRLTVT.

The chain carries TRBV27 and TRBJ2-3; possibly TRBD2 for D (5 bases). This CDR3 comprises 15 residues. Trimming left V 7 bases short and J 0 bases short, with 14 bases between. From germline, CDR1 is MNHEY and CDR2 SMNVEV (reference sequence). CDR3 sequence (DNA): TGTGCCAGCACCTTTAGCGCGACTAGCACAGATACGCAGTATTTT. This codes for CASTFSATSTDTQYF.

The chain joins TRBV6-5 to TRBJ2-1; 9 positions agree with TRBD1. CDR3 length: 14 amino acids. The junction had 4 bases not matched to a gene; V was cut back by 1 base and J by 9 bases. Germline CDR1 reads MNHEY; CDR2 reads SVGAGI. The chain's CDR3 is CASSYYRGPGEQFF. The CDR3 DNA sequence: TGTGCCAGCAGTTACTACAGGGGGCCCGGTGAGCAGTTCTTC.

This clone was seen a single time. The chain combines TRBV18 with TRBJ1-1; D unclear. The CDR3 has 17 amino acids. V lost 2 bases and J lost 6, with 22 bases in between. Germline V gives CDR1 KGHSH, CDR2 LQKENI. In DNA, the CDR3 is TGTGCCAGCTCACCATCCCTCCGGGGAGTAACGGGCGCTGAAGCTTTCTTT. It specifies CASSPSLRGVTGAEAFF. Complete variable domain (other parts from reference TRBV18 and TRBJ1-1): NAGVMQNPRHLVRRRGQEARLRCSPMKGHSHVYWYRQLPEEGLKFMVYLQKENIIDESGMPKERFSAEFPKEGPSILRIQQVVRGDSAAYFCASSPSLRGVTGAEAFFGQGTRLTVV.

This clone has a single count. This rearrangement joins TRBV6-1 to TRBJ1-1; D is ambiguous. V lost 2 bases to trimming and J lost 0 bases, with 16 bases between them. CDR1 and CDR2 (germline): MNHNS, SASEGT. This CDR3 is 17 amino acids long. CDR3 in amino acids: CASSEIFGGILNTEAFF. The CDR3, as DNA: TGTGCCAGCAGTGAAATATTTGGTGGGATCTTGAACACTGAAGCTTTCTTT.

As concerns this clone: Additional DNA sequences in this sample encode the identical CDR3. For the CDR3, the DNA is TGTGCCAGCAGTTTCTCGGGTCGGGGCTACACCTTC. Protein product: CASSFSGRGYTF. The chain uses TRBV27 and TRBJ1-2, with no clear D. With 3 bases removed from V and 8 bases from J, the gap between germline ends came to 10 bases. The CDR3 has 12 amino acids. CDR1 is MNHEY and CDR2 is SMNVEV in the germline V gene (reference sequence).

The chain is built from TRBV15 and TRBJ1-5; D is uncertain. Trimming removed 0 bases at V and 6 bases at J, with 9 bases between. This CDR3 comprises 14 residues. CDR1 and CDR2 from the germline V gene are LNHNV and YYDKDF (reference sequence). The CDR3 here is CATSRDRAVQPQHF. The CDR3 DNA reads TGTGCCACCAGCAGAGATAGGGCAGTTCAGCCCCAGCATTTT.

Comment on this clone: Other DNA sequences from this sample encode an identical CDR3 as well. The chain joins TRBV5-1 to TRBJ2-7, with D tentatively TRBD2 (6 bases). Between the trimmed V and J ends, which lost 0 bases and 3 bases, there was a span of 7 bases. The CDR3 runs to 13 residues. Germline values: CDR1 SGHRS, CDR2 YFSETQ. CDR3 protein: CASSLDGGYEQYF. CDR3 DNA sequence: TGCGCCAGCAGCTTGGACGGGGGCTACGAGCAGTACTTC.

CDR3 loop: CASSLRQGAGGPQETQYF. As DNA, the CDR3 is TGTGCCAGCAGCCTTAGGCAGGGCGCGGGAGGGCCACAAGAGACCCAGTACTTC. The chain combines TRBV7-2 with TRBJ2-5; TRBD2 matches 9 bases. The CDR3 extends over 18 amino acids. CDR1 and CDR2 (germline): SGHTA, FQGNSA. V lost 5 bases to trimming and J lost 2 bases; unmatched junction nucleotides: 15.

The gene calls are TRBV29-1 and TRBJ2-1; TRBD2 matches 9 bases. With V trimmed by 4 bases and J by 8 bases, 9 bases remained unmatched. This CDR3 comprises 14 residues. Per germline, CDR1 SQVTM and CDR2 ANQGSEA. CDR3 coding DNA: TGCAGCGTTGGGGGCGGGAGGGCCGGAGATGAGCAGTTCTTC. Amino acids: CSVGGGRAGDEQFF.

V is TRBV7-9 and J is TRBJ1-1; TRBD1 might be the D (5 bases). V gave up 5 bases and J gave up 1 base, with 14 bases separating them. The CDR3 runs 15 residues. Germline CDR1 SEHNR, CDR2 FQNEAQ (reference sequence). The CDR3 reads CASSPDRGANTEAFF. As DNA, the CDR3 is TGTGCCAGCAGCCCCGACAGAGGAGCGAACACTGAAGCTTTCTTT.

The chain joins TRBV9 to TRBJ2-1; 10 bases fit TRBD2. The CDR3 is 13 amino acids. Losses at the gene ends were 3 bases for V and 9 bases for J; bases not matched to a gene: 3. Germline loops: CDR1 SGDLS, CDR2 YYNGEE. CDR3 nucleotides: TGTGCCAGCAGCGCCGGACTAGCGGTTGAGCAGTTCTTC. This encodes CASSAGLAVEQFF.